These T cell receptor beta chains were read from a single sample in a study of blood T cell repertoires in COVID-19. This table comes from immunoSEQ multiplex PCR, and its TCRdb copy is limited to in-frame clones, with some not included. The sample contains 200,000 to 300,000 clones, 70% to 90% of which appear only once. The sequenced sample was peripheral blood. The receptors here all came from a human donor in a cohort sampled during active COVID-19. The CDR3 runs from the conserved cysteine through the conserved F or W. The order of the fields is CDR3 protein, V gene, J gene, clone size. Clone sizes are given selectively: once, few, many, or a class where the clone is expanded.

CASSPQQGRTEAFF	TRBV5-1	TRBJ1-1	NA
CASSPSGYLPYEQYF	TRBV18	TRBJ2-7	NA
CASSLPHAVSQEQYF	TRBV27	TRBJ2-7	NA
CASSNGQIFYEQYF	TRBV5-1	TRBJ2-7	NA
CASSQEQLYEQYF	TRBV14	TRBJ2-7	NA
CAWSVQMGTGTYEQYF	TRBV30	TRBJ2-7	NA
CASSLNRVNEKLFF	TRBV7-8	TRBJ1-4	NA
CASSPSSTSGTEAFF	TRBV4-3	TRBJ1-1	NA
CASSSRQGANLNTEAFF	TRBV5-1	TRBJ1-1	NA
CASSTRQGVNYGYTF	TRBV7-6	TRBJ1-2	NA
CASTPWSESYNSPLHF	TRBV7-2	TRBJ1-6	NA
CASSSILYTQYF	TRBV7-2	TRBJ2-3	NA
CASSSLNRLYNEQFF	TRBV11-1	TRBJ2-1	NA
CASRGDATKRDYEQYF	TRBV28	TRBJ2-7	NA
CASSRPLQGSAGYTF	TRBV5-4	TRBJ1-2	NA
CASSTGLAGGGGETQYF	TRBV7-3	TRBJ2-5	NA
CASSQYAGVSYGYTF	TRBV7-9	TRBJ1-2	NA
CASTVVSNQPQHF	TRBV19	TRBJ1-5	NA
CASSQDTGTSEFF	TRBV3-1/TRBV3-2	TRBJ2-1	NA
CASSTRTSGSTGVLNEQFF	TRBV19	TRBJ2-1	NA
CASSIRTGGDYEQYF	TRBV27	TRBJ2-7	once
CASSLGQGASGNTIYF	TRBV5-4	TRBJ1-3	NA
CASSLTTSGANVLTF	TRBV28	TRBJ2-6	NA
CASSVDRAETQYF	TRBV2	TRBJ2-5	few
CASSSRQQNEKLFF	TRBV13	TRBJ1-4	NA
CASSLLSGSPYEQYF	TRBV5-4	TRBJ2-7	NA
CASGASGVSGYTF	TRBV12-5	TRBJ1-2	NA
CASVGGLFQETQYF	TRBV12-5	TRBJ2-5	NA
CASSWDRVSYEQYF	TRBV7-8	TRBJ2-7	few
CASLSWADNEKLFF	TRBV28	TRBJ1-4	NA
CASTELAGGLFF	TRBV12-3/TRBV12-4	TRBJ2-2	NA
CASSYSGGAYTEAFF	TRBV6-2/TRBV6-3	TRBJ1-1	NA
CASRRQGTGNTIYF	TRBV4-2	TRBJ1-3	NA
CASSSPSTDTQYF	TRBV5-1	TRBJ2-3	once
CASRWTGNQPQHF	TRBV12-3/TRBV12-4	TRBJ1-5	NA
CASSHRDFPYEQYF	TRBV18	TRBJ2-7	few
CASSRTGAYQPQHF	TRBV3-1/TRBV3-2	TRBJ1-5	NA
CASSRNRRLNYGYTF	TRBV11-2	TRBJ1-2	NA
CASSQQGPREFPYSNQPQHF	TRBV23-1	TRBJ1-5	NA
CASSFGSLGGYEQYF	TRBV11-2	TRBJ2-7	NA